These 30 T cell receptor beta chains were sequenced from one sample in a study of T cells after yellow fever vaccination. MiXCR, applied by TCRdb to the 5' RACE reads, yields one record per CDR3 protein. Of more than 350,000 distinct CDR3 sequences listed, around 10% were seen once; the top ten hold less than 20%. The sequences come from PBMCs, collected on the day of the first yellow fever vaccination. These receptors came from a man aged 18 to 35 who received the YFV17D yellow fever vaccine.

In this sample, this clonotype turned up many times. The genes are TRBV19 and TRBJ2-3, with D perhaps matching TRBD2 (5 bases). From germline, CDR1 is LNHDA and CDR2 SQIVND (reference sequence). The CDR3 loop spans 15 amino acids. V lost 6 bases to trimming and J lost 0 bases, with 13 bases between them. The CDR3 loop reads CASRPSGASTDTQYF. The CDR3 DNA sequence: TGTGCCAGTAGACCAAGCGGAGCTAGCACAGATACGCAGTATTTT. Complete variable domain (other parts from reference TRBV19 and TRBJ2-3): DGGITQSPKYLFRKEGQNVTLSCEQNLNHDAMYWYRQDPGQGLRLIYYSQIVNDFQKGDIAEGYSVSREKKESFPLTVTSAQKNPTAFYLCASRPSGASTDTQYFGPGTRLTVL.

The chain has TRBV7-9 and TRBJ1-2, with D possibly TRBD1 on 5 matching bases. Trimming removed 5 bases at V and 0 bases at J, with 13 bases between. Germline values: CDR1 SEHNR, CDR2 FQNEAQ (reference sequence). The CDR3 contains 15 residues. CDR3 loop: CASSIGTEPNYGYTF. The CDR3 DNA sequence: TGTGCCAGCAGCATAGGGACGGAACCTAACTATGGCTACACCTTC. The whole variable domain, filled in from reference TRBV7-9 and TRBJ1-2, reads DTGVSQNPRHKITKRGQNVTFRCDPISEHNRLYWYRQTLGQGPEFLTYFQNEAQLEKSRLLSDRFSAERPKGSFSTLEIQRTEQGDSAMYLCASSIGTEPNYGYTFGSGTRLTVV.

The chain is built from TRBV28 and TRBJ2-3; 10 nucleotides line up with TRBD2. Unmatched junction bases numbered 7, after V lost 3 bases and J lost 4 bases. The CDR3 runs to 16 residues. The germline gives CDR1 MDHEN, CDR2 SYDVKM. The CDR3 nucleotides read TGTGCCAGCAGTTTCCGGCTAGCGGGGGTCCCAGATACGCAGTATTTT. It is translated as CASSFRLAGVPDTQYF. Drawing the rest from reference TRBV28 and TRBJ2-3, the complete variable domain is DVKVTQSSRYLVKRTGEKVFLECVQDMDHENMFWYRQDPGLGLRLIYFSYDVKMKEKGDIPEGYSVSREKKERFSLILESASTNQTSMYLCASSFRLAGVPDTQYFGPGTRLTVL.

The chain links TRBV9 to TRBJ2-3, with TRBD2 identical over 8 bases. The V gene end was trimmed by 4 bases and the J gene end by 4 bases; junction bases not matched to a gene: 8. The CDR3 consists of 15 residues. CDR1 and CDR2 (germline): SGDLS, YYNGEE. The CDR3 DNA reads as TGTGCCAGCAGCATAGATCCGGGGGGGGCAGATACGCAGTATTTT. Translated, it gives CASSIDPGGADTQYF.

This chain connects TRBV5-1 to TRBJ2-4, with TRBD1 identical over 8 bases. Per the germline V gene, CDR1 is SGHRS and CDR2 is YFSETQ. This CDR3 spans 14 amino acids. The J segment lost 8 bases and the V segment lost 0 bases, leaving 4 bases of the junction unmatched. CDR3 bases: TGCGCCAGCAGCTTGGGGTCAGGGGGCTACATTCAGTACTTC. Its protein product is CASSLGSGGYIQYF.

The chain carries TRBV9 and TRBJ2-3, with TRBD2 identical over 8 bases. V was clipped by 2 bases and J by 4 bases; unmatched bases: 6. This CDR3 has 15 residues. Germline CDR1 reads SGDLS; CDR2 reads YYNGEE. The DNA for the CDR3 is TGTGCCAGCAGCGTCTTAGCGGGGTCATCAGATACGCAGTATTTT. This translates into CASSVLAGSSDTQYF.

V is TRBV11-2 and J is TRBJ1-1; D gene unclear. The CDR3 runs 18 residues. Trimming pared 0 bases from V and 3 bases from J, leaving 20 bases between. The germline V gene has CDR1 SGHAT and CDR2 FQNNGV. The CDR3 DNA is TGTGCCAGCAGCTTAGAGGGGATACGGCTTCTTACGGACACTGAAGCTTTCTTT. Amino acid sequence: CASSLEGIRLLTDTEAFF.

The chain combines TRBV7-9 with TRBJ2-3; D gene ambiguous. V lost 2 bases and J 8 bases, leaving 17 bases between the germline ends. The CDR3 is made up of 15 amino acids. Germline CDR1 is SEHNR and CDR2 is FQNEAQ (reference sequence). CDR3 region: CASSLIGSPAGTQYF. For the CDR3, the DNA is TGTGCCAGCAGCTTAATTGGCTCCCCCGCTGGTACGCAGTATTTT.

This clonotype was seen only a few times. V is TRBV20-1 and J is TRBJ2-4, with a tentative D call TRBD1 (5 bases). The germline V and J ends were trimmed by 1 base and 0 bases, with 19 bases remaining between them. Germline CDR1 DFQATT, CDR2 SNEGSKA (reference sequence). The CDR3 runs to 18 residues. The CDR3 sequence: CSARAPGSSSIAKNIQYF. The CDR3 DNA reads TGCAGTGCTAGAGCCCCAGGGTCCTCCAGTATAGCCAAAAACATTCAGTACTTC.

This chain links TRBV19 with TRBJ2-1; 8 nucleotides align to TRBD2. With V trimmed by 7 bases and J by 1 base, 12 bases remained unmatched. This CDR3 spans 17 amino acids. Germline V gene lookup returns CDR1 LNHDA and CDR2 SQIVND (reference sequence). The CDR3 DNA reads as TGTGCCAGTACCCCCTCGGGAGGGAGGGGTTCCTACAATGAGCAGTTCTTC. It yields the protein CASTPSGGRGSYNEQFF.

The chain is built from TRBV7-8 and TRBJ2-1, with 13 bases identical to TRBD2. The V segment lost 11 bases and the J segment 0 bases; nucleotides outside the gene matches: 7. The CDR3 spans 16 residues. Germline V lookup: CDR1 SGHVS, CDR2 FQNEAQ. This CDR3 reads CAVLAGGGSSYNEQFF. The CDR3 nucleotides are TGTGCCGTACTAGCGGGGGGGGGGAGCTCCTACAATGAGCAGTTCTTC.

In its sample, this clonotype was seen a few times. This chain connects TRBV27 to TRBJ1-1; weak D call: TRBD1 (6 bases). The V end lost 4 bases, the J end lost 3 bases, and 18 bases lay between the germline ends. This CDR3 comprises 16 residues. Looked up from germline, CDR1 is MNHEY and CDR2 is SMNVEV (reference sequence). The CDR3 bases are TGTGCCAGCAGTTGGGCGGGGGCGCGAGCAGACACTGAAGCTTTCTTT. This sequence encodes CASSWAGARADTEAFF.

The chain uses TRBV7-8 and TRBJ2-5, with no clear D. Germline assignment: CDR1 SGHVS and CDR2 FQNEAQ. Trimming removed 2 bases at V and 2 bases at J, with 12 bases between. The CDR3 length is 15 residues. CDR3 loop: CASSLTLPPQETQYF. CDR3 nucleotide sequence: TGTGCCAGCAGCTTAACGCTTCCCCCACAAGAGACCCAGTACTTC.

The table lists this clonotype with a few counts. The chain joins TRBV6-5 to TRBJ2-2, with a weak D call TRBD1 (6 bases). Between the trimmed V and J ends, which lost 4 bases and 6 bases, there was a span of 15 bases. The CDR3 runs 15 residues. Germline-derived CDR1 and CDR2 are MNHEY and SVGAGI. The CDR3 here is CASSLQGSGSGELFF. CDR3 bases: TGTGCCAGCAGTTTGCAGGGGTCGGGGTCCGGGGAGCTGTTTTTT.

The chain couples TRBV7-9 to TRBJ1-6, with a possible D match to TRBD1 (6 bases). The V gene's germline CDR1 is SEHNR and CDR2 FQNEAQ (reference sequence). The CDR3 is made up of 15 amino acids. Trimming shortened V by 2 bases and J by 9 bases, and 14 bases separated the two germline ends. CDR3 DNA: TGTGCCAGCAGCTTAACCGACGGGGGGCGTTCACCCCTCCACTTT. This codes for CASSLTDGGRSPLHF. The full variable domain, its missing parts supplied by reference TRBV7-9 and TRBJ1-6, is DTGVSQNPRHKITKRGQNVTFRCDPISEHNRLYWYRQTLGQGPEFLTYFQNEAQLEKSRLLSDRFSAERPKGSFSTLEIQRTEQGDSAMYLCASSLTDGGRSPLHFGNGTRLTVT.

The rearrangement links TRBV10-3 to TRBJ2-1, with TRBD1 matching over 8 bases. Germline CDR1 and CDR2: ENHRY and SYGVKD. The CDR3 length is 13 residues. With V trimmed by 8 bases and J by 8 bases, 8 bases remained unmatched. The CDR3: CAISGTGTYEQFF. The CDR3 bases are TGTGCCATCTCCGGGACAGGAACGTATGAGCAGTTCTTC.

This clonotype was recorded many times. The genes are TRBV7-8 and TRBJ2-3; D might be TRBD2 (5 bases). The ends were cut back, 5 bases at V and 5 bases at J, with 11 bases in the middle. The V gene's germline CDR1 is SGHVS and CDR2 FQNEAQ. CDR3 length: 13 amino acids. This CDR3 reads CASSQDFQDTQYF. The CDR3 DNA reads as TGTGCCAGCAGCCAGGACTTCCAAGATACGCAGTATTTT.

This clonotype was counted only a few times. The chain is built from TRBV7-3 and TRBJ1-1; a possible D gene is TRBD1 (5 bases). In germline, CDR1 is SGHTA, CDR2 FQGTGA. The CDR3 is 18 amino acids. Trimming took 0 bases from V and 7 from J, leaving 24 bases between them. CDR3 sequence (DNA): TGTGCCAGCAGCTTAACGGGGACCCCTCGAGGGCCGCAGAATGAAGCTTTCTTT. As protein: CASSLTGTPRGPQNEAFF.

V is TRBV29-1 and J is TRBJ2-1; perhaps D is TRBD1 or TRBD2 (6 bases each). V gave up 2 bases and J gave up 7 bases, with 15 bases separating them. Germline assignment: CDR1 SQVTM and CDR2 ANQGSEA. The CDR3 sequence is 14 residues long. This chain's CDR3 is CSVERSGAGNEQFF. As DNA, the CDR3 is TGCAGCGTTGAAAGGTCGGGGGCAGGGAATGAGCAGTTCTTC.

This sequence joins TRBV7-8 and TRBJ2-2; no firm D call. This CDR3 has 15 amino acids. Germline V lookup: CDR1 SGHVS, CDR2 FQNEAQ. The germline V and J ends were trimmed by 7 bases and 1 base, with 13 bases remaining between them. CDR3 protein: CASTWARGNTGELFF. In DNA form, the CDR3 reads TGTGCCAGCACTTGGGCGAGAGGGAACACCGGGGAGCTGTTTTTT.

V is TRBV12-3 or TRBV12-4 and J is TRBJ2-1; 10 positions agree with TRBD2. J lost 6 bases, V lost 4 bases, and 6 bases had no gene match. CDR3 size: 15 residues. The CDR3 here is CASSYSGGAGNEQFF. DNA of the CDR3: TGTGCCAGCAGTTACAGCGGGGGGGCCGGCAATGAGCAGTTCTTC.

This chain joins TRBV5-4 and TRBJ2-7, with TRBD2 matching 7 bases. This CDR3 is built from 14 residues. With V trimmed by 2 bases and J by 5 bases, 7 bases remained unmatched. CDR1 SGHNT and CDR2 YYREEE come from the germline V gene (reference sequence). The CDR3 sequence is CASSLMGGSNEQYF. The CDR3, as DNA: TGTGCCAGCAGCTTAATGGGGGGGTCCAACGAGCAGTACTTC.

This chain joins TRBV19 and TRBJ1-1; perhaps TRBD1 as D (5 bases). Germline V gene data show CDR1 as LNHDA and CDR2 as SQIVND (reference sequence). The CDR3 has 15 amino acids. The germline V and J ends were trimmed by 4 bases and 0 bases, with 12 bases remaining between them. The CDR3: CASSRVGLLNTEAFF. The CDR3 DNA follows: TGTGCCAGTAGTAGAGTGGGGCTACTGAACACTGAAGCTTTCTTT.

This chain joins TRBV2 and TRBJ2-2; D possibly corresponds to TRBD1 (6 bases). Trimming removed 7 bases from V and 4 bases from J, with 10 bases in between. The CDR3 totals 13 residues. The germline CDR1 and CDR2 sequences are SNHLY and FYNNEI. The CDR3 region has the DNA TGTGCCAGCACCACAGGGCGCACCGGGGAGCTGTTTTTT. Translated, it gives CASTTGRTGELFF.

This clonotype was detected only a few times. This sequence joins TRBV2 and TRBJ1-6, with D possibly TRBD1 on 6 matching bases. CDR1 and CDR2 (germline): SNHLY, FYNNEI. The CDR3 contains 13 residues. The ends were cut back, 3 bases at V and 9 bases at J, with 9 bases in the middle. The CDR3 is CASSDQGISPLHF. CDR3 sequence (DNA): TGTGCCAGCAGTGACCAGGGGATTTCACCCCTCCACTTT.

This clonotype was observed a handful of times. V gene TRBV5-6 combines with J gene TRBJ1-1; D is unclear. Trimming cost V 2 bases and J 3 bases, with 5 bases left between them. This CDR3 contains 12 residues. Germline CDR1 SGHDT, CDR2 YYEEEE. CDR3 in amino acids: CASSFAYTEAFF. CDR3 sequence (DNA): TGTGCCAGCAGCTTTGCCTACACTGAAGCTTTCTTT. The whole variable domain, remainder taken from reference TRBV5-6 and TRBJ1-1, is DAGVTQSPTHLIKTRGQQVTLRCSPKSGHDTVSWYQQALGQGPQFIFQYYEEEERQRGNFPDRFSGHQFPNYSSELNVNALLLGDSALYLCASSFAYTEAFFGQGTRLTVV.

The chain uses TRBV20-1 and TRBJ2-1, with 8 bases lining up with TRBD2. Unmatched junction bases numbered 7, after V lost 6 bases and J lost 0 bases. The germline V gene encodes CDR1 DFQATT and CDR2 SNEGSKA (reference sequence). This CDR3 has 15 amino acids. The CDR3 is CSAPLAGGSYNEQFF. The CDR3 nucleotides read TGCAGTGCCCCTCTGGCGGGGGGCTCCTACAATGAGCAGTTCTTC.

This clonotype has just a few counts. The chain combines TRBV20-1 with TRBJ2-7; 12 bases are a match to TRBD2. After removal of 3 bases from V and 5 bases from J, the junction contained 5 bases not matched to a gene. The length of the CDR3 is 14 residues. Germline V gives CDR1 DFQATT, CDR2 SNEGSKA (reference sequence). The CDR3 DNA follows: TGCAGTGCTAGCCCCGGACTAGCGGGGCACGAGCAGTACGTC. Translated, it gives CSASPGLAGHEQYV.

V gene TRBV25-1 combines with J gene TRBJ2-7, with TRBD1 as a possible D gene (6 bases). Germline CDR1 MGHDK, CDR2 SYGVNS. The CDR3 spans 12 residues. Trimming took 5 bases from V and 11 from J, leaving 16 bases between them. In DNA form, the CDR3 reads TGTGCCAGCAGTTTCCAAGGGGGTAAGGAGTACTTC. Its translation is CASSFQGGKEYF.

Turning to this clonotype: At one of its ends the junction is not consistent with the germline gene, which may arise from a read error. The genes are TRBV4-2 and TRBJ1-1; the match to TRBD1 covers 9 bases. The CDR3 spans 15 residues. Germline V lookup: CDR1 LGHNA, CDR2 YNFKEQ. In DNA form, the CDR3 reads TGTGCCAGCAGCCAAGCCGGGACAGGGATTACTGAAGTTTTCTTT. It translates to CASSQAGTGITEVFF.